Sequencing of this T cell receptor beta chain was carried out in a study of blood T cell repertoires in COVID-19. Sequencing used immunoSEQ multiplex PCR; TCRdb keeps in-frame clones, though not all of them. In the table there are a few hundred thousand clones, 84% of which are singletons. The CDR3 length is 16 residues. V was pared by 5 bases and J by 2 bases, with 16 bases between. Germline CDR1 is SGHTA and CDR2 is FQGNSA. V usage is TRBV7-2 and J usage is TRBJ2-4; D may be TRBD1 (6 bases). The sample taken for sequencing was PBMCs or T cells enriched from blood (not recorded which). The TCR was taken from a woman between 40 and 50 years old who had recovered from COVID-19. The CDR3 DNA sequence: TGTGCCAGCAGCCAACTAGTAACAGGGCCCAAAAACATTCAGTACTTC. Translating it yields CASSQLVTGPKNIQYF.